Below, 25 T cell receptor beta chains from the same sample are listed, as sequenced in a study of blood T cells in healthy people across ages. Using a J-beta primer mix together with a sample-barcoded 5' primer, a second PCR was run for about 6 to 11 cycles. TCRdb itself ran the 5' RACE reads through MiXCR, one entry per CDR3 protein. The data hold about a million distinct CDR3 sequences, with just over 50% observed a single time. The material sequenced was blood. The receptor set was obtained from a woman aged 55 to 70 in good health.

The chain links TRBV5-1 to TRBJ2-3; tentatively, D is TRBD1 (6 bases). Trimming cost V 4 bases and J 3 bases, with 18 bases left between them. Germline assignment: CDR1 SGHRS and CDR2 YFSETQ. This CDR3 is built from 16 residues. DNA for the CDR3: TGCGCCAGCAGCCTACAAACAGGGATTTGGACAGATACGCAGTATTTT. Protein product: CASSLQTGIWTDTQYF.

In DNA, the CDR3 is TGTGCCACCAGTGATCAGGGATCTGGGGCCAACGTCCTGACTTTC. Amino acids: CATSDQGSGANVLTF. The rearrangement uses TRBV24-1 and TRBJ2-6, with a tentative D call TRBD1 (5 bases). Looked up from germline, CDR1 is KGHDR and CDR2 is SFDVKD. The CDR3 runs 15 residues. Trimming cost V 3 bases and J 1 base, with 6 bases left between them.

This clonotype rates as large. Since a much larger clone is just one base distant, this may be a read error. The gene calls are TRBV5-1 and TRBJ2-1, with a possible D match to TRBD2 (5 bases). CDR3 length equals 14 residues. The germline V and J ends were trimmed by 4 bases and 4 bases, with 12 bases remaining between them. Germline CDR1 reads SGHRS; CDR2 reads YFSETQ. CDR3 region: CASSAWSGYNEQFF. DNA of the CDR3: TGCGCCAGCAGCGCCTGGAGCGGATACAATGAGCAGTTCTTC.

The chain employs TRBV7-6 and TRBJ2-3, with a possible D match to TRBD2 (5 bases). Germline V CDR1 and CDR2: SGHVS, FNYEAQ. This CDR3 is 12 amino acids long. Trimming left V 2 bases short and J 8 bases short, with 8 bases between. The CDR3 region has the DNA TGTGCCAGCAGCTTACAACGGGGTACGCAGTATTTT. This sequence encodes CASSLQRGTQYF.

V gene TRBV6-5 combines with J gene TRBJ2-4; 9 nucleotides line up with TRBD2. The last part of the DNA fits TRBJ2-7 better; the J call may be wrong. This CDR3 is built from 13 residues. Germline-derived CDR1 and CDR2 are MNHEY and SVGAGI. The CDR3 bases are TGTGCCAGCGGGGGACTAGCCACGGGCGAGCAGTACTTC. This gives the protein CASGGLATGEQYF.

The rearrangement links TRBV20-1 to TRBJ2-1; the match to TRBD2 covers 10 bases. The CDR3 totals 15 residues. Germline V gives CDR1 DFQATT, CDR2 SNEGSKA (reference sequence). Losses at the gene ends were 4 bases for V and 7 bases for J; bases not matched to a gene: 10. CDR3: CSAIKLAGNSNEQFF. DNA for the CDR3: TGCAGTGCTATTAAACTAGCGGGAAATTCTAATGAGCAGTTCTTC.

J is TRBJ2-5 and V is TRBV6-1, with D unresolved. The CDR3 loop spans 13 amino acids. Germline CDR1 is MNHNS and CDR2 is SASEGT. V dropped 8 bases and J dropped 4 bases, with 14 bases sitting between them. The CDR3 is CASFGAFGETQYF. In DNA, the CDR3 is TGTGCCAGCTTCGGAGCGTTCGGAGAGACCCAGTACTTC.

The chain is built from TRBV27 and TRBJ1-5, with D possibly being TRBD1 (5 bases). Trimming cost V 5 bases and J 4 bases, with 15 bases left between them. CDR1 is MNHEY and CDR2 is SMNVEV in the germline V gene (reference sequence). CDR3 length: 15 residues. The CDR3 here is CASSPGGGSNQPQHF. The CDR3, as DNA: TGTGCCAGCAGTCCGGGTGGGGGATCTAATCAGCCCCAGCATTTT.

V is TRBV10-3 and J is TRBJ2-5; no firm D call. CDR3 size: 11 residues. From germline, CDR1 is ENHRY and CDR2 SYGVKD. V was cut by 3 bases and J by 11 bases, with 10 bases left in between. CDR3 loop: CAISETHEQYF. CDR3 nucleotides: TGTGCCATCAGTGAAACCCATGAGCAGTACTTC.

V is TRBV5-1 and J is TRBJ2-4; D gene unclear. The tail of the sequence fits TRBJ2-7 better, so the J call may be wrong. CDR3 length equals 15 residues. CDR1 is SGHRS, CDR2 YFSETQ, per germline. The CDR3, as DNA: TGCGCCAGCAGCCCTTGGGTGGGCGAACCCTACGAGCAGTACTTC. Protein: CASSPWVGEPYEQYF.

This chain uses TRBV28 with TRBJ1-2, with TRBD1 as a possible D gene (6 bases). The CDR3 contains 13 residues. V was clipped by 4 bases and J by 4 bases, with 10 bases between them. Germline loops: CDR1 MDHEN, CDR2 SYDVKM. The CDR3 region has the DNA TGTGCCAGCAGTTCACAGGGCGTCTATGGCTACACCTTC. Translating it yields CASSSQGVYGYTF.

The chain carries TRBV20-1 and TRBJ2-3; 14 bases are a match to TRBD2. Germline lookup yields CDR1 DFQATT and CDR2 SNEGSKA (reference sequence). Trimming took 6 bases from V and 6 from J; bases not matched to a gene: 11. The CDR3 sequence is 16 residues long. CDR3 sequence (DNA): TGCAGTGCCCTAAAACCGGGACTAGCGGGAGTTGATACGCAGTATTTT. This gives the protein CSALKPGLAGVDTQYF.

The gene calls are TRBV28 and TRBJ2-7, with 8 positions matching TRBD2. Germline V gene lookup returns CDR1 MDHEN and CDR2 SYDVKM. The CDR3 has 13 residues. V lost 8 bases, J lost 3 bases, and 6 bases stayed unmatched. The CDR3 DNA reads TGTGCCAGCGTTCTAGCGGGTTTCTACGAGCAGTACTTC. Amino acid sequence: CASVLAGFYEQYF.

The V call is TRBV11-1, the J call TRBJ1-1; a possible D gene is TRBD1 (5 bases). V dropped 5 bases and J dropped 8 bases, with 12 bases sitting between them. The CDR3 covers 12 residues. Germline assignment: CDR1 SGHAT and CDR2 FQDESV (reference sequence). The CDR3 DNA sequence: TGTGCCAGCAGCGCCGACAAGGGGGAAGCTTTCTTT. Translation: CASSADKGEAFF.

The J gene is TRBJ2-7, the V gene TRBV9, with D maybe TRBD2 (6 bases). Germline CDR1 SGDLS, CDR2 YYNGEE. V gave up 4 bases and J gave up 2 bases, with 16 bases separating them. The CDR3 has 15 amino acids. CDR3 region: CASSPQTGLAYEQYF. The CDR3, as DNA: TGTGCCAGCAGCCCGCAGACGGGACTCGCCTACGAGCAGTACTTC.

This clonotype counts as large. The V and J genes are TRBV16 and TRBJ1-1; 8 positions match TRBD1. Germline CDR1 reads KGHSY; CDR2 reads FQNENV. The V segment lost 2 bases and the J segment 0 bases; nucleotides outside the gene matches: 2. This CDR3 is built from 15 residues. In nucleotides, the CDR3 is TGTGCCAGCAGCCAAACAGGGGGAATGAACACTGAAGCTTTCTTT. This gives the protein CASSQTGGMNTEAFF.

J is TRBJ2-1 and V is TRBV20-1; maybe TRBD1 (6 bases). V was clipped by 3 bases and J by 8 bases, with 14 bases between them. The germline CDR1 and CDR2 sequences are DFQATT and SNEGSKA (reference sequence). There are 13 residues in the CDR3. The CDR3 bases are TGCAGTGCTAGCAGCAGGGGATTTGATGAGCAGTTCTTC. It yields the protein CSASSRGFDEQFF.

This chain uses TRBV12-3 or TRBV12-4 with TRBJ2-5, with D maybe TRBD2 (7 bases). TRBJ2-4 matches the DNA end more closely, so the J call is doubtful. The CDR3 is made up of 14 amino acids. This CDR3 is CASTLGGGKNIQYF. CDR3 bases: TGTGCCAGCACCTTAGGGGGGGGAAAAAACATTCAGTACTTC.

The gene calls are TRBV15 and TRBJ2-3; D is unclear. The CDR3 covers 14 residues. Germline V gene lookup returns CDR1 LNHNV and CDR2 YYDKDF (reference sequence). V lost 0 bases and J lost 3, with 7 bases in between. The chain's CDR3 is CATSRDSSTDTQYF. The CDR3 nucleotides read TGTGCCACCAGCAGAGACTCCAGTACAGATACGCAGTATTTT. Filled out from reference TRBV15 and TRBJ2-3, the complete variable domain reads DAMVIQNPRYQVTQFGKPVTLSCSQTLNHNVMYWYQQKSSQAPKLLFHYYDKDFNNEADTPDNFQSRRPNTSFCFLDIRSPGLGDTAMYLCATSRDSSTDTQYFGPGTRLTVL.

V and J are TRBV7-8 and TRBJ2-1, with 8 nucleotides matching TRBD2. In germline, CDR1 is SGHVS, CDR2 FQNEAQ. J gave up 7 bases and V 5 bases, and 10 bases lay outside the gene matches. The CDR3 sequence is 15 residues long. The CDR3 sequence: CASSPRRAGVNEQFF. CDR3 sequence (DNA): TGTGCCAGCAGCCCCCGCCGAGCGGGAGTTAATGAGCAGTTCTTC.

The rearrangement uses TRBV28 and TRBJ1-5; D is unclear. Germline CDR1 and CDR2: MDHEN and SYDVKM. The CDR3 length is 12 residues. The V and J ends lost 1 base and 6 bases respectively, with 4 bases between them. CDR3 sequence reads: CASSLSVQPQHF. CDR3 DNA: TGTGCCAGCAGTTTATCTGTTCAGCCCCAGCATTTT. Based on the CDR3 plus reference TRBV28 and TRBJ1-5, the full variable domain is DVKVTQSSRYLVKRTGEKVFLECVQDMDHENMFWYRQDPGLGLRLIYFSYDVKMKEKGDIPEGYSVSREKKERFSLILESASTNQTSMYLCASSLSVQPQHFGDGTRLSIL.

The rearrangement uses TRBV7-9 and TRBJ2-7, with TRBD2 matching 13 bases. The CDR3 runs to 16 residues. Germline V gene data show CDR1 as SEHNR and CDR2 as FQNEAQ (reference sequence). The ends lost 4 bases at V and 7 bases at J; junction bases unmatched: 10. In DNA, the CDR3 is TGTGCCAGCAGCTATCGGACTAGCGGGAGACTTGGGGAGCAGTACTTC. Translated, it gives CASSYRTSGRLGEQYF. The full variable domain, in which reference TRBV7-9 and TRBJ2-7 provide the parts outside the CDR3, is DTGVSQNPRHKITKRGQNVTFRCDPISEHNRLYWYRQTLGQGPEFLTYFQNEAQLEKSRLLSDRFSAERPKGSFSTLEIQRTEQGDSAMYLCASSYRTSGRLGEQYFGPGTRLTVT.

This rearrangement joins TRBV20-1 to TRBJ2-7; no clear D. CDR1 and CDR2 from the germline V gene are DFQATT and SNEGSKA (reference sequence). Deletions cut 3 bases from V and 3 bases from J, with 9 bases between. The CDR3 totals 12 residues. The CDR3 coding sequence is TGCAGTGCTAGCATTTCGAACTACGAGCAGTACTTC. It encodes CSASISNYEQYF.

The chain employs TRBV11-2 and TRBJ2-4; tentative D call: TRBD2 (6 bases). Trimming left V 3 bases short and J 0 bases short, with 24 bases between. CDR3 length: 20 amino acids. Germline V lookup: CDR1 SGHAT, CDR2 FQNNGV. In DNA, the CDR3 is TGTGCCAGCAGCTTCCCGTGGGGCTACCAGGAGGGAGTAGCCAAAAACATTCAGTACTTC. Amino acid sequence: CASSFPWGYQEGVAKNIQYF.

This clonotype was detected only once. The chain couples TRBV20-1 to TRBJ1-4; D gene uncertain. Germline CDR1 reads DFQATT; CDR2 reads SNEGSKA (reference sequence). V was pared by 5 bases and J by 5 bases, with 15 bases between. This CDR3 comprises 14 residues. This CDR3 is CSAGPRAYNEKLFF. For the CDR3, the DNA is TGCAGTGCTGGCCCCCGGGCTTACAATGAAAAACTGTTTTTT.